This passage covers 18 T cell receptor beta chains from one sample sequenced in a study of cytomegalovirus exposure and HLA in healthy donors. The PCR was carried out with 60 Vbeta primers and 13 Jbeta primers. TCRdb keeps only in-frame clones here, not all; method: immunoSEQ multiplex PCR. The sample comprises about 140,000 clones, roughly three quarters of which are singletons, and approximately 5% rests with the top ten. Sample: PBMCs. The receptors originated from a woman aged 45-65 years in good health and CMV-seronegative.

The chain has TRBV11-3 and TRBJ1-1; D not resolved. The CDR3 extends over 13 amino acids. V lost 5 bases and J 3 bases, leaving 10 bases between the germline ends. Germline V gene data show CDR1 as SGHNT and CDR2 as YENEEA. DNA for the CDR3: TGTGCCAGCAGCCAATTCGGGGACACTGAAGCTTTCTTT. Protein sequence: CASSQFGDTEAFF.

This clone came up once. This chain uses TRBV29-1 with TRBJ1-5; 10 nucleotides agree with TRBD1. V trimming: 4 bases; J trimming: 6 bases; junction bases outside the gene matches: 6. Per the germline V gene, CDR1 is SQVTM and CDR2 is ANQGSEA. The CDR3 consists of 14 residues. The CDR3 protein is CSVATGGVGQPQHF. DNA for the CDR3: TGCAGCGTTGCGACAGGGGGCGTCGGTCAGCCCCAGCATTTT.

The rearrangement uses TRBV30 and TRBJ1-2; 7 bases match TRBD1. The germline V gene encodes CDR1 GTSNPN and CDR2 SVGIG (reference sequence). The CDR3 spans 14 residues. V shed 2 bases and J 4 bases; nucleotides not matched to a gene: 7. Here the CDR3 reads CAWSRTGPRYGYTF. The CDR3 DNA reads TGTGCCTGGAGTCGGACAGGACCGCGCTATGGCTACACCTTC.

The chain recombines TRBV7-2 with TRBJ1-6, with D perhaps TRBD1 (6 bases). Looked up from germline, CDR1 is SGHTA and CDR2 is FQGNSA. The CDR3 runs to 14 residues. With 4 bases removed from V and 8 bases from J, the gap between germline ends came to 12 bases. The CDR3 loop is CASSSVQGYSPLHF. Here the CDR3 DNA reads TGTGCCAGCAGCTCGGTACAGGGTTATTCACCCCTCCACTTT. The full variable domain, its missing parts supplied by reference TRBV7-2 and TRBJ1-6, is GAGVSQSPSNKVTEKGKDVELRCDPISGHTALYWYRQSLGQGLEFLIYFQGNSAPDKSGLPSDRFSAERTGGSVSTLTIQRTQQEDSAVYLCASSSVQGYSPLHFGNGTRLTVT.

V gene TRBV19 combines with J gene TRBJ1-5; D gene ambiguous. Germline-derived CDR1 and CDR2 are LNHDA and SQIVND (reference sequence). The CDR3 covers 14 residues. V shed 3 bases and J shed 2 bases, with 8 bases lying between them. CDR3 protein: CASSILPGNQPQHF. Written as DNA, the CDR3 is TGTGCCAGTAGTATTCTGCCGGGCAATCAGCCCCAGCATTTT. Full variable domain (rest looked up from reference TRBV19 and TRBJ1-5): DGGITQSPKYLFRKEGQNVTLSCEQNLNHDAMYWYRQDPGQGLRLIYYSQIVNDFQKGDIAEGYSVSREKKESFPLTVTSAQKNPTAFYLCASSILPGNQPQHFGDGTRLSIL.

The V gene is TRBV19, the J gene TRBJ1-5; D is possibly TRBD1 (6 bases). V was pared by 4 bases and J by 7 bases, with 17 bases between. This CDR3 has 15 residues. CDR1 is LNHDA, CDR2 SQIVND, per germline (reference sequence). The DNA for the CDR3 is TGTGCCAGTAGTACCCTGGGACATACAAGGCAGCCCCAGCATTTT. It translates to CASSTLGHTRQPQHF. Based on the CDR3 plus reference TRBV19 and TRBJ1-5, the full variable domain is DGGITQSPKYLFRKEGQNVTLSCEQNLNHDAMYWYRQDPGQGLRLIYYSQIVNDFQKGDIAEGYSVSREKKESFPLTVTSAQKNPTAFYLCASSTLGHTRQPQHFGDGTRLSIL.

The CDR3 DNA reads TGTGCCAGCAGCAGGGGTTCCGGGGAGCTGTTTTTT. Encoded protein: CASSRGSGELFF. This chain links TRBV9 with TRBJ2-2, with D tentatively TRBD1 (5 bases). The CDR3 is 12 amino acids. Trimming pared 4 bases from V and 6 bases from J, leaving 7 bases between. Germline assignment: CDR1 SGDLS and CDR2 YYNGEE.

In its sample, this clone was seen a few times. This chain connects TRBV2 to TRBJ1-1; TRBD1 might be the D (6 bases). The V end was cut by 9 bases, the J end by 0 bases, with 20 bases between. The CDR3 length is 16 residues. Germline V gene sequence: CDR1 SNHLY, CDR2 FYNNEI. The CDR3 DNA reads TGTGCCAGACTCAACACAGGGCAACGGGTGAACACTGAAGCTTTCTTT. Translation gives CARLNTGQRVNTEAFF. Full variable domain (remainder filled in from reference TRBV2 and TRBJ1-1): EPEVTQTPSHQVTQMGQEVILRCVPISNHLYFYWYRQILGQKVEFLVSFYNNEISEKSEIFDDQFSVERPDGSNFTLKIRSTKLEDSAMYFCARLNTGQRVNTEAFFGQGTRLTVV.

This clone turned up a few times. The chain recombines TRBV7-6 with TRBJ2-2, with 9 bases lining up with TRBD1. The CDR3 extends over 17 amino acids. Germline loops: CDR1 SGHVS, CDR2 FNYEAQ. J lost 4 bases, V lost 5 bases, and 11 bases had no gene match. CDR3 sequence: CASSPAGTGYATGELFF. The CDR3, as DNA: TGTGCCAGCAGCCCAGCCGGGACAGGGTACGCCACCGGGGAGCTGTTTTTT. Using reference TRBV7-6 and TRBJ2-2 for the parts outside the CDR3, the full variable domain is GAGVSQSPRYKVTKRGQDVALRCDPISGHVSLYWYRQALGQGPEFLTYFNYEAQQDKSGLPNDRFSAERPEGSISTLTIQRTEQRDSAMYRCASSPAGTGYATGELFFGEGSRLTVL.

The J gene is TRBJ1-5, the V gene TRBV2; the D gene is possibly TRBD1 (6 bases). CDR3 length: 12 residues. CDR1 and CDR2 (germline): SNHLY, FYNNEI. Trimming removed 7 bases at V and 5 bases at J, with 9 bases between. CDR3 sequence reads: CASNRADQPQHF. DNA of the CDR3: TGTGCCAGCAACAGGGCGGATCAGCCCCAGCATTTT.

This chain connects TRBV6-5 to TRBJ1-6, with TRBD1 as a possible D gene (5 bases). The CDR3 contains 15 residues. V was shortened by 6 bases and J by 7 bases, with 16 bases between the two germline ends. Germline loops: CDR1 MNHEY, CDR2 SVGAGI. The CDR3 region has the DNA TGTGCCAGCAGCTCCTTGACAGCGACGAATTCACCCCTCCACTTT. Translating gives CASSSLTATNSPLHF.

The sample holds a few counts of this clone. The J gene is TRBJ1-6, the V gene TRBV6-1; 11 bases fit TRBD1. Unmatched junction bases numbered 7, after V lost 2 bases and J lost 7 bases. The CDR3 covers 17 residues. CDR1 is MNHNS and CDR2 is SASEGT in the germline V gene. CDR3: CASSEIGTGGGNSPLHF. As DNA, the CDR3 is TGTGCCAGCAGTGAAATAGGGACAGGGGGTGGGAATTCACCCCTCCACTTT.

This clone came up many times. The chain employs TRBV7-9 and TRBJ1-2; D perhaps matches TRBD1 (5 bases). The CDR3 loop spans 14 amino acids. Trimming removed 4 bases at V and 2 bases at J, with 11 bases between. Germline CDR1 SEHNR, CDR2 FQNEAQ (reference sequence). In DNA form, the CDR3 reads TGTGCCAGCAGCTCGACAGAGCCAAACTATGGCTACACCTTC. Amino acids: CASSSTEPNYGYTF.

CDR3: CASDRGPRAKNIQYF. The CDR3 nucleotides read TGTGCCAGCGACAGGGGACCCCGGGCCAAAAACATTCAGTACTTC. This chain joins TRBV9 and TRBJ2-4, with 8 bases fitting TRBD1. The CDR3 totals 15 residues. With 7 bases clipped from V and 1 base from J, the junction kept 7 bases outside the gene matches. Germline CDR1 and CDR2: SGDLS and YYNGEE.

This chain connects TRBV5-1 to TRBJ2-1, with TRBD2 identical over 7 bases. V lost 1 base and J lost 5; bases outside the gene matches: 6. Germline V lookup: CDR1 SGHRS, CDR2 YFSETQ. CDR3 length: 15 residues. The DNA of the CDR3 is TGCGCCAGCAGCTTGATCCAGCGGGGAAACAATGAGCAGTTCTTC. It translates to CASSLIQRGNNEQFF.

The CDR3 protein is CASSLSGSRNSPLHF. As DNA, the CDR3 is TGTGCCAGCAGTTTATCTGGGAGTCGTAATTCACCCCTCCACTTT. The J gene is TRBJ1-6, the V gene TRBV27; D unresolved. CDR3 length equals 15 residues. Trimming removed 0 bases from V and 6 bases from J, with 9 bases in between. Looked up from germline, CDR1 is MNHEY and CDR2 is SMNVEV (reference sequence).

The chain is built from TRBV7-6 and TRBJ2-3; D possibly corresponds to TRBD1 (5 bases). V was pared by 5 bases and J by 0 bases, with 15 bases between. The V gene's germline CDR1 is SGHVS and CDR2 FNYEAQ. The CDR3 has 16 amino acids. CDR3 residues: CASSPRTSASTDTQYF. In DNA form, the CDR3 reads TGTGCCAGCAGCCCTAGGACATCAGCTAGCACAGATACGCAGTATTTT.

The chain couples TRBV4-1 to TRBJ2-6; D gene ambiguous. CDR3 length: 16 residues. The V gene lost 0 bases and the J gene lost 0 bases, with 6 bases spanning the gap. Germline CDR1 and CDR2: MGHRA and YSYEKL. CDR3 sequence (DNA): TGCGCCAGCAGCCAAGAAACTCCCTCTGGGGCCAACGTCCTGACTTTC. This encodes CASSQETPSGANVLTF.